This T cell receptor (beta chain) was observed in a study of human T cells and chemical hapten exposure. Looking at the study overall: Sensitization involved placing 2% DPC onto a 2 cm by 2 cm region of upper inner arm skin. Study-wide findings and caveats: PT1 expanded TCR numbers tracked positively with patch test score.

Each cDNA molecule in the library carried unique molecular identifiers. TCRdb re-analysed the RACE reads in MiXCR, keeping a single row per CDR3 protein. The sample lists under 40,000 distinct CDR3 sequences; just under 6.5% were seen once. The V and J ends lost 2 bases and 1 base respectively, with 9 bases between them. The V gene's germline CDR1 is MNHNY and CDR2 SVGAGI (reference sequence). The CDR3 contains 14 residues. This clonotype was observed a few times. Its antigen is currently unknown. Time point defined: patch test 1, 2 weeks after DPC sensitization. Treatment given: therapeutic diphenylcyclopropenone sensitization with weekly scalp DPC. The authors' total RNA extraction used unfractionated whole blood. Participating donors were patients with alopecia, aged 18 to 70 years, considered appropriate candidates for DPC.

The specimen comprised whole blood, sampled in connection with sensitization to the hapten diphenylcyclopropenone (DPC). The TCR comes from a woman aged 30 to 39 with alopecia areata. Some clones in this sample may be carry-over from other donors' samples. The chain links TRBV6-6 to TRBJ2-7; possibly TRBD1 for D (5 bases). This CDR3 is CASSYLTGSYEQYF. The CDR3, as DNA: TGTGCCAGCAGTTACCTTACAGGTTCCTACGAGCAGTACTTC.